The T cell receptor beta chain under discussion was sequenced for a study of blood T cell repertoires in COVID-19. Study in general: Italy, Spain and the United States were the sources of the convalescent and acute COVID-19 samples. From T cells, B-cell-depleted T cells, or PBMCs came the material, which was cDNA or gDNA.

CDR3 length equals 14 residues. The V and J ends lost 3 bases and 4 bases respectively, with 10 bases between them. The germline CDR1 and CDR2 sequences are KGHSH and LQKENI. Source study methods: For nucleated cells, counts were estimated from reference gene primer amplification. The table came from immunoSEQ multiplex PCR; TCRdb's copy has only in-frame clones and leaves some out. The DNA was the basis for D and trimming; V, J and clone size are from that table. Among about 110,000 clones listed, about 90% were seen once. V and J are TRBV18 and TRBJ1-5; D unclear. The receptor comes from a man aged 35 to 55 with active or convalescent COVID-19. The specimen sequenced was peripheral blood. The CDR3 sequence: CASSPYDNNQPQHF. CDR3 in DNA: TGTGCCAGCTCACCGTACGACAATAATCAGCCCCAGCATTTT.